This T cell receptor beta chain is from a study of CD8+CD57+ T cells in acquired aplastic anemia. Turning to this clonotype: A read error is possible here, since a much larger clone lies one base away.

The CDR3 is made up of 13 amino acids. CDR1 is SGHDN, CDR2 FVKESK, per germline. V was pared by 8 bases and J by 0 bases, with 8 bases between. Profiling that covered TCR beta VDJ and CDR3 relied on genomic DNA as its template. TCRdb recomputed calls from the reads with MiXCR, one row per CDR3 protein. Of about 180,000 distinct CDR3 sequences in the sample, under 55% were seen once. The chain links TRBV14 to TRBJ1-3; D is uncertain. The source is a human donor in good health. Sequencing input: sorted CD4+, CD8+, or CD8+CD57+ T cells (not recorded which) from PBMCs. As DNA, the CDR3 is TGTGCCAGCGGCCGAAACTCTGGAAACACCATATATTTT. Amino acids: CASGRNSGNTIYF.